Included here is one T cell receptor (beta chain) sequence, with context. Assay: immunoSEQ multiplex PCR; the TCRdb copy retains only in-frame clones and omits some. This table holds some 660,000 clones, about three quarters found once. Germline-derived CDR1 and CDR2 are LGHNA and YNFKEQ. The CDR3 runs to 13 residues. V dropped 0 bases and J dropped 8 bases, with 8 bases sitting between them. This record comes from a study of shared clonotypes between healthy human individuals. Study overall: CD8 memory received one plate per donor, CD8 naive two, CD4 memory three and CD4 naive three.

This clonotype was obtained from a woman in her 30s in good health. This chain joins TRBV4-2 and TRBJ2-1; D is unresolved. Material: memory CD4+ T cells sorted from blood. Subset noted: CD45RA-negative fraction. The CDR3 DNA reads TGTGCCAGCAGCCAAGATCTTGTGGATGAGCAGTTCTTC. Protein: CASSQDLVDEQFF.